This T cell receptor (beta chain) is from a study of cytomegalovirus exposure and HLA in healthy donors. The PCR employed 60 Vbeta primers together with 13 Jbeta primers. Sequenced by immunoSEQ multiplex PCR; TCRdb stores in-frame clones only, minus some. In all, the sample yields over 200,000 clones. This CDR3 has 14 residues. The germline V gene has CDR1 SGDLS and CDR2 YYNGEE. V was pared by 1 base and J by 2 bases, with 9 bases between. V usage is TRBV9 and J usage is TRBJ2-5; no definite D call. The sequenced sample was PBMCs. This receptor was taken from a woman in her twenties or thirties in good health and CMV-seropositive. As DNA, the CDR3 is TGTGCCAGCAGCGTAAAAACCACACAAGAGACCCAGTACTTC. Translation: CASSVKTTQETQYF.